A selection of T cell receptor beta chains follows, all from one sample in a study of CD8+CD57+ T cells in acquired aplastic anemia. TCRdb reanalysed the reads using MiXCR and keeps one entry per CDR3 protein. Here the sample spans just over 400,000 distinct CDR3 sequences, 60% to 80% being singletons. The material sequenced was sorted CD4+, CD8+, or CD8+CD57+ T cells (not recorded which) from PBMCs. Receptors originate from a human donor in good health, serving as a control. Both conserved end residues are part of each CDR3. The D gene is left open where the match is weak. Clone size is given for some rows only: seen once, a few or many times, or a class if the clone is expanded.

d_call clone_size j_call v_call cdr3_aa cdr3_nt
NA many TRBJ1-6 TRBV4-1 CASSQNVQNYNSPLHF TGCGCCAGCAGCCAAAATGTGCAGAACTATAATTCACCCCTCCACTTT
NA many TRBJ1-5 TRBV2 CASSDGGAKNQPQHF TGTGCCAGCAGTGATGGGGGGGCGAAAAATCAGCCCCAGCATTTT
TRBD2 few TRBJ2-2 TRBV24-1 CATRVRVAGGTGELFF TGTGCCACCCGGGTCCGAGTAGCGGGAGGTACCGGGGAGCTGTTTTTT
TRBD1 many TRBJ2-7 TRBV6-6 CASSSLTPRTGGVYEQYF TGTGCCAGCAGTTCTCTCACTCCCCGGACAGGGGGGGTCTACGAGCAGTACTTC
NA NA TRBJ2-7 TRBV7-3 CASSEGRNYEQYF TGTGCCAGCAGTGAGGGTCGGAACTACGAGCAGTACTTC
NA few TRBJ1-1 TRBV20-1 CSARQAGVSAEAFF TGCAGTGCTAGACAGGCAGGGGTTTCGGCTGAAGCTTTCTTT
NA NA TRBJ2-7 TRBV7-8 CASTLQTTTTSASYF TGTGCCAGCACCTTACAGACAACTACAACCAGTGCTTCGTACTTC
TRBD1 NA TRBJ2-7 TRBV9 CASSVHRRGPLGEYF TGTGCCAGCAGCGTACATCGCAGGGGGCCGCTGGGGGAGTACTTC
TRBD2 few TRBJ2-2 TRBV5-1 CASSQRGTSGELFF TGCGCCAGCAGCCAGAGGGGGACTAGCGGGGAGCTGTTTTTT
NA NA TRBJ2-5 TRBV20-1 CSAFSVSTGARETQYF TGCAGTGCTTTCTCCGTTTCAACGGGTGCCAGGGAGACCCAGTACTTC
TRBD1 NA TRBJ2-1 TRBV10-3 CAISKTGANTEQFF TGTGCCATCAGTAAGACAGGGGCTAACACTGAGCAGTTCTTC
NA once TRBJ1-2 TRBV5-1 CASSLGRRNYGYTF TGCGCCAGCAGCTTGGGCAGGCGAAACTATGGCTACACCTTC
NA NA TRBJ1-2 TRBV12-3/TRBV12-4 CASKTRNYGYTF TGTGCCAGCAAAACACGCAACTATGGCTACACCTTC
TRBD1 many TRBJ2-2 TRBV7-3 CASSTGTGSTGELFF TGTGCCAGCAGCACCGGGACAGGATCAACCGGGGAGCTGTTTTTT
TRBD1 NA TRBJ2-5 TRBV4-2 CANSLNDRGGETQYF TGTGCCAACAGCCTAAACGACAGGGGAGGAGAGACCCAGTACTTC
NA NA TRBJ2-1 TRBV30 CAWSARLSSYNEQFF TGTGCCTGGAGTGCGAGGCTGAGCTCCTACAATGAGCAGTTCTTC
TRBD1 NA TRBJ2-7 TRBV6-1 CASRTLDRVYEQYF TGTGCCAGCAGAACCTTGGACAGGGTCTACGAGCAGTACTTC
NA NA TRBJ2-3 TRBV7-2 CASTPGLGDTQYF TGTGCCAGCACTCCAGGGTTGGGAGATACGCAGTATTTT
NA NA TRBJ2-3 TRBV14 CASSQESWRTDTQYF TGTGCCAGCAGCCAAGAAAGTTGGCGCACAGATACGCAGTATTTT
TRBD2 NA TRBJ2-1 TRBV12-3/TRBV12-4 CAISDTLAGGRGQFF TGTGCCATCAGTGACACCCTAGCGGGGGGGCGTGGGCAGTTCTTC
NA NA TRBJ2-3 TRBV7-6 CASSLEGAYKDTQYF TGTGCCAGCAGCTTGGAGGGGGCTTACAAAGATACCCAGTATTTT
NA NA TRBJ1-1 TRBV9 CASSLSRGRNEAFF TGTGCCAGCAGCTTGTCCAGGGGCAGAAATGAAGCTTTCTTT